This TCR beta chain was profiled in a study of Ad26.COV2.S vaccination and SARS-CoV-2 variants. Overall study context: In the study, Ad26.COV2.S was injected intramuscularly once, or twice 56 days apart. Study-wide findings and caveats: Higher spike-specific TCR breadth was found in vaccine recipients than in placebo recipients.

Using immunoSEQ multiplex PCR, the repertoire was profiled, and TCRdb retains in-frame clones only, with some absent. Found here are roughly 450,000 clones, about nine tenths of them singletons; the top ten hold more than 9%. Treatment denoted: approximately 18 received Ad26.COV2.S at low or high dose, single or two shots; 5 received placebo; per-sample allocation not given. The study sampled participants on day 63 after the first vaccine or placebo injection. Concerning this clone itself: The antigen is undetermined.

The germline V and J ends were trimmed by 4 bases and 0 bases, with 24 bases remaining between them. The CDR3 runs 20 residues. Germline values: CDR1 LGHNA, CDR2 YSLEER. The chain recombines TRBV4-3 with TRBJ2-2, with D tentatively TRBD2 (6 bases). This specimen was peripheral blood, taken in a trial of Ad26.COV2.S vaccine versus placebo. The TCR sequence derives from a person between 18 and 65 years old who received the Ad26.COV2.S COVID-19 vaccine or a placebo. The CDR3, as DNA: TGCGCCAGCAGCCCTAACGGCGGTAGCGGAGCATTCGCGAACACCGGGGAGCTGTTTTTT. Translated: CASSPNGGSGAFANTGELFF.